The 31 T cell receptor beta chains below were found in one sample sequenced in a study of blood T cell repertoires in COVID-19. The data were produced by immunoSEQ multiplex PCR, yet TCRdb's version contains in-frame clones alone and is incomplete. The repertoire holds a few hundred thousand clones, with more than 75% as singletons. Sequenced input: PBMCs or T cells enriched from blood (not recorded which). The receptors shown here come from a woman under 30 who had recovered from COVID-19.

The V gene is TRBV5-1, the J gene TRBJ2-1; D is possibly TRBD2 (5 bases). Trimming left V 0 bases short and J 5 bases short, with 18 bases between. Germline values: CDR1 SGHRS, CDR2 YFSETQ. This CDR3 is 17 amino acids long. CDR3 DNA: TGCGCCAGCAGCTTGGCCCCGGGGTCTCAAGGGCACAATGAGCAGTTCTTC. Its translation is CASSLAPGSQGHNEQFF.

V and J are TRBV29-1 and TRBJ1-2; 9 nucleotides agree with TRBD1. Germline V gene data show CDR1 as SQVTM and CDR2 as ANQGSEA. This CDR3 has 14 residues. The trim removed 6 bases at V and 7 bases at J, leaving 12 bases unmatched. The CDR3 sequence is CSVLPLTGGVGYTF. Here the CDR3 DNA reads TGCAGCGTCCTACCCTTGACAGGGGGGGTTGGCTACACCTTC. The entire variable domain, with the rest obtained from reference TRBV29-1 and TRBJ1-2, is as follows: SAVISQKPSRDICQRGTSLTIQCQVDSQVTMMFWYRQQPGQSLTLIATANQGSEATYESGFVIDKFPISRPNLTFSTLTVSNMSPEDSSIYLCSVLPLTGGVGYTFGSGTRLTVV.

The gene calls are TRBV19 and TRBJ2-7, with TRBD1 matching over 9 bases. Per germline, CDR1 LNHDA and CDR2 SQIVND (reference sequence). CDR3 length equals 16 residues. The J segment lost 5 bases and the V segment lost 2 bases, leaving 10 bases of the junction unmatched. Here the CDR3 reads CASSISGTGYSDEQYF. The DNA for the CDR3 is TGTGCCAGTAGTATATCCGGGACAGGGTATTCAGACGAGCAGTACTTC.

The CDR3 sequence: CASRPTSGANTIYF. In nucleotides, the CDR3 is TGTGCCAGCAGACCGACATCTGGTGCGAACACCATATATTTT. The chain joins TRBV6-5 to TRBJ1-3; D unresolved. V dropped 6 bases and J dropped 7 bases, with 16 bases sitting between them. Germline V gene data show CDR1 as MNHEY and CDR2 as SVGAGI. The CDR3 totals 14 residues.

This chain joins TRBV15 and TRBJ1-1; D possibly corresponds to TRBD1 (5 bases). Trimming left V 3 bases short and J 6 bases short, with 23 bases between. Germline V lookup: CDR1 LNHNV, CDR2 YYDKDF (reference sequence). The CDR3 is made up of 17 amino acids. CDR3 nucleotides: TGTGCCACCAGCAGCCCCGGAGGGGAAAATGTGGCTTCTGAAGCTTTCTTT. Its translation is CATSSPGGENVASEAFF.

The chain joins TRBV2 to TRBJ2-5; 8 nucleotides match TRBD2. Germline CDR1 reads SNHLY; CDR2 reads FYNNEI. The CDR3 loop spans 15 amino acids. The J segment lost 1 base and the V segment lost 5 bases, leaving 6 bases of the junction unmatched. Here the CDR3 reads CASSPQLAVQETQYF. Here the CDR3 DNA reads TGTGCCAGCAGTCCTCAACTAGCGGTCCAAGAGACCCAGTACTTC.

This rearrangement joins TRBV7-3 to TRBJ2-5, with 10 bases aligning to TRBD2. Per germline, CDR1 SGHTA and CDR2 FQGTGA. The CDR3 extends over 15 amino acids. The J segment lost 5 bases and the V segment lost 3 bases, leaving 6 bases of the junction unmatched. CDR3: CASSLSGRAAETQYF. CDR3 nucleotide sequence: TGTGCCAGCAGCTTGAGCGGGAGGGCCGCCGAGACCCAGTACTTC.

V gene TRBV6-5 combines with J gene TRBJ2-7; maybe TRBD1 (5 bases). V lost 5 bases and J lost 0, with 14 bases in between. CDR1 and CDR2 (germline): MNHEY, SVGAGI. This CDR3 comprises 15 residues. CDR3 in DNA: TGTGCCAGCAGTCTTCAGGGTCCCTCCTCCTACGAGCAGTACTTC. It yields the protein CASSLQGPSSYEQYF.

Here the CDR3 reads CASSARQGSGNTIYF. The CDR3 DNA follows: TGTGCCAGCAGCGCAAGACAGGGCTCTGGAAACACCATATATTTT. The chain uses TRBV9 and TRBJ1-3; 7 bases agree with TRBD1. V lost 3 bases, J lost 0 bases, and 3 bases stayed unmatched. The CDR3 runs to 15 residues. Germline-derived CDR1 and CDR2 are SGDLS and YYNGEE. Variable domain in full (rest from reference TRBV9 and TRBJ1-3): DSGVTQTPKHLITATGQRVTLRCSPRSGDLSVYWYQQSLDQGLQFLIQYYNGEERAKGNILERFSAQQFPDLHSELNLSSLELGDSALYFCASSARQGSGNTIYFGEGSWLTVV.

This clone was counted many times. No DNA is shown, since the ends of the CDR3 on it are uncertain; the CDR3 is the one TCRdb lists. The chain uses TRBV28 and TRBJ1-1; TRBD1, as called in the table, went unchecked against the DNA. Germline-derived CDR1 and CDR2 are MDHEN and SYDVKM. The CDR3 length equals 13 residues, ends included. The CDR3 is CASSSSMTAEAFF.

This clone was found once. The J gene is TRBJ2-2, the V gene TRBV10-1; D is perhaps TRBD2 (6 bases). The CDR3 extends over 21 amino acids. CDR1 is WNHNN and CDR2 is SYGVQD in the germline V gene (reference sequence). Trimming pared 0 bases from V and 0 bases from J, leaving 23 bases between. The CDR3 nucleotides read TGCGCCAGCAGTGAGTCCCTAGGTGGTGGGAGGAGGATCTCGAACACCGGGGAGCTGTTTTTT. It yields the protein CASSESLGGGRRISNTGELFF.

This chain connects TRBV19 to TRBJ2-5, with a possible D match to TRBD2 (6 bases). In germline, CDR1 is LNHDA, CDR2 SQIVND (reference sequence). This CDR3 contains 13 residues. Trimming removed 6 bases at V and 9 bases at J, with 17 bases between. The CDR3 region has the DNA TGTGCCAGTAGCCCCGAGGGCGGGATGGCCCAGTACTTC. This encodes CASSPEGGMAQYF. The full variable domain, rest sourced from reference TRBV19 and TRBJ2-5, is DGGITQSPKYLFRKEGQNVTLSCEQNLNHDAMYWYRQDPGQGLRLIYYSQIVNDFQKGDIAEGYSVSREKKESFPLTVTSAQKNPTAFYLCASSPEGGMAQYFGPGTRLLVL.

The rearrangement links TRBV3-1 (or the pseudogene TRBV3-2) to TRBJ2-3; the D is unclear. This CDR3 contains 14 residues. V dropped 0 bases and J dropped 1 base, with 5 bases sitting between them. CDR1 is LGHDT and CDR2 is YNNKEL in the germline V gene (reference sequence). The chain's CDR3 is CASSQEAGTDTQYF. The CDR3, as DNA: TGTGCCAGCAGCCAAGAGGCAGGCACAGATACGCAGTATTTT.

The chain has TRBV19 and TRBJ1-1, with 10 nucleotides matching TRBD1. Germline lookup yields CDR1 LNHDA and CDR2 SQIVND (reference sequence). The CDR3 runs 14 residues. V dropped 4 bases and J dropped 6; count of bases not matched to a gene: 5. The CDR3 nucleotides are TGTGCCAGTAGTACCTGGGACAGGGGCTCTGAAGCTTTCTTT. Translating it yields CASSTWDRGSEAFF.

This clone appeared a single time. The V call is TRBV7-2, the J call TRBJ2-1; 13 bases align to TRBD2. Germline CDR1 reads SGHTA; CDR2 reads FQGNSA. V gave up 4 bases and J gave up 4 bases; unmatched junction bases: 13. The CDR3 contains 19 residues. CDR3 sequence (DNA): TGTGCCAGCAGCTCCTTATCCGGGACTAGCGGGACTATATACAATGAGCAGTTCTTC. The encoded protein is CASSSLSGTSGTIYNEQFF.

This clone has only one observation. The rearrangement links TRBV5-1 to TRBJ2-7; 14 nucleotides agree with TRBD2. Germline V lookup: CDR1 SGHRS, CDR2 YFSETQ. The CDR3 is made up of 19 amino acids. Trimming cost V 4 bases and J 1 base; bases outside gene matches: 13. The CDR3: CASSKGTSGSGAGSYEQYF. CDR3 coding DNA: TGCGCCAGCAGCAAAGGGACTAGCGGGAGTGGGGCGGGGTCCTACGAGCAGTACTTC.

The genes are TRBV11-2 and TRBJ1-2; D gene unclear. The germline gives CDR1 SGHAT, CDR2 FQNNGV. The CDR3 is made up of 14 amino acids. V lost 3 bases and J lost 2, with 10 bases in between. The CDR3 DNA sequence: TGTGCCAGCAGCTTGGGCCTGAAGAACTATGGCTACACCTTC. Its protein product is CASSLGLKNYGYTF.

The chain carries TRBV19 and TRBJ2-5, with 7 bases that match TRBD1. V was pared by 8 bases and J by 5 bases, with 11 bases of the junction left unmatched. CDR1 LNHDA and CDR2 SQIVND come from the germline V gene (reference sequence). This CDR3 has 14 residues. CDR3 residues: CASGLQGSWETQYF. DNA for the CDR3: TGTGCCAGTGGATTACAGGGGTCGTGGGAGACCCAGTACTTC.

The chain employs TRBV7-8 and TRBJ2-2; perhaps TRBD2 as D (6 bases). CDR1 SGHVS and CDR2 FQNEAQ come from the germline V gene. There are 15 residues in the CDR3. Between the trimmed V and J ends, which lost 2 bases and 4 bases, there was a span of 11 bases. The CDR3 nucleotides are TGTGCCAGCAGCTTATCGGGAGAGGGCACCGGGGAGCTGTTTTTT. This gives the protein CASSLSGEGTGELFF.

V gene TRBV13 combines with J gene TRBJ2-3; 9 bases align to TRBD1. CDR3 length equals 19 residues. J was trimmed by 0 bases and V by 0 bases; bases with no gene match: 10. Germline V CDR1 and CDR2: PRHDT, FYEKMQ (reference sequence). DNA of the CDR3: TGTGCCAGCAGCTTAGGAGACAGGGGGAGGGCTACTAGCACAGATACGCAGTATTTT. Residues: CASSLGDRGRATSTDTQYF.

The chain uses TRBV7-2 and TRBJ1-1; D remains unclear. Germline CDR1 SGHTA, CDR2 FQGNSA. V shed 1 base and J shed 11 bases, with 8 bases lying between them. The CDR3 is made up of 11 amino acids. The CDR3 spells CASSLGAGAFF. The CDR3, as DNA: TGTGCCAGCAGCTTAGGGGCGGGCGCTTTCTTT.

The table lists this clone with a count of one. The chain is built from TRBV11-3 and TRBJ1-1; a weak D match, TRBD1 (6 bases). V dropped 4 bases and J dropped 1 base, with 7 bases sitting between them. Germline CDR1 and CDR2: SGHNT and YENEEA. The length of the CDR3 is 13 residues. The CDR3 loop is CASSSRGNTEAFF. DNA of the CDR3: TGTGCCAGCAGCTCCAGGGGGAACACTGAAGCTTTCTTT.

The chain combines TRBV5-1 with TRBJ1-2; no clear D gene. This CDR3 contains 14 residues. Germline V gives CDR1 SGHRS, CDR2 YFSETQ. Trimming removed 0 bases at V and 5 bases at J, with 11 bases between. This CDR3 reads CASSLEAASYGYTF. The CDR3 DNA is TGCGCCAGCAGCTTGGAAGCGGCGAGTTATGGCTACACCTTC.

This clone came up many times. V gene TRBV28 combines with J gene TRBJ1-2, with 12 bases lining up with TRBD1. CDR1 and CDR2 (germline): MDHEN, SYDVKM. The ends lost 4 bases at V and 7 bases at J; junction bases unmatched: 7. The CDR3 length is 15 residues. This CDR3 is CASSSAGQGARGYTF. DNA of the CDR3: TGTGCCAGCAGTTCGGCGGGACAGGGGGCGCGTGGCTACACCTTC.

V gene TRBV27 combines with J gene TRBJ2-5; D not certain. Germline CDR1 MNHEY, CDR2 SMNVEV (reference sequence). Trimming cost V 5 bases and J 2 bases, with 3 bases left between them. This CDR3 has 11 amino acids. The CDR3 sequence is CASSLQETQYF. In DNA, the CDR3 is TGTGCCAGCAGTCTTCAAGAGACCCAGTACTTC.

The CDR3 sequence is CASSPNGRGAHGYTF. The CDR3 bases are TGCGCCAGCAGCCCCAACGGGAGGGGGGCGCATGGCTACACCTTC. This chain connects TRBV5-1 to TRBJ1-2; D may be TRBD1 (6 bases). The CDR3 contains 15 residues. CDR1 is SGHRS and CDR2 is YFSETQ in the germline V gene. Trimming took 4 bases from V and 6 from J, leaving 19 bases between them.

The chain uses TRBV14 and TRBJ2-5; no definite D call. V was clipped by 0 bases and J by 5 bases, with 7 bases between them. This CDR3 contains 13 residues. Germline values: CDR1 SGHDN, CDR2 FVKESK. CDR3 protein: CASSQEWAETQYF. For the CDR3, the DNA is TGTGCCAGCAGCCAAGAATGGGCGGAGACCCAGTACTTC.

The chain couples TRBV28 to TRBJ2-7; D remains unclear. V gave up 2 bases and J gave up 3 bases, with 5 bases separating them. The CDR3 runs to 12 residues. Germline loops: CDR1 MDHEN, CDR2 SYDVKM. The CDR3 DNA is TGTGCCAGCAGTTTAGTAAACTACGAGCAGTACTTC. Translating it yields CASSLVNYEQYF.

The chain carries TRBV6-4 and TRBJ1-1; a possible D gene is TRBD1 (6 bases). The CDR3 covers 13 residues. The germline V and J ends were trimmed by 3 bases and 4 bases, with 9 bases remaining between them. Germline V gene sequence: CDR1 MRHNA, CDR2 SNTAGT. In DNA, the CDR3 is TGTGCCAGCAGTGATGAAGGGGGCACTGAAGCTTTCTTT. This encodes CASSDEGGTEAFF.

The CDR3 DNA is TGTGCCAGCTCACCACTTAACAGTGCCTACGAGCAGTACTTC. It yields the protein CASSPLNSAYEQYF. The chain employs TRBV18 and TRBJ2-7; the D is unclear. CDR1 and CDR2 (germline): KGHSH, LQKENI. The CDR3 consists of 14 residues. Trimming removed 1 base from V and 2 bases from J, with 9 bases in between. Variable domain in full (rest from reference TRBV18 and TRBJ2-7): NAGVMQNPRHLVRRRGQEARLRCSPMKGHSHVYWYRQLPEEGLKFMVYLQKENIIDESGMPKERFSAEFPKEGPSILRIQQVVRGDSAAYFCASSPLNSAYEQYFGPGTRLTVT.

This chain uses TRBV11-2 with TRBJ1-1; perhaps TRBD1 as D (5 bases). V was shortened by 3 bases and J by 7 bases, with 21 bases between the two germline ends. CDR3 size: 16 residues. Germline loops: CDR1 SGHAT, CDR2 FQNNGV. The CDR3 coding sequence is TGTGCCAGCAGCTTGGAGGGGCCCTTCAGTCCCTTTGAAGCTTTCTTT. Translating it yields CASSLEGPFSPFEAFF.